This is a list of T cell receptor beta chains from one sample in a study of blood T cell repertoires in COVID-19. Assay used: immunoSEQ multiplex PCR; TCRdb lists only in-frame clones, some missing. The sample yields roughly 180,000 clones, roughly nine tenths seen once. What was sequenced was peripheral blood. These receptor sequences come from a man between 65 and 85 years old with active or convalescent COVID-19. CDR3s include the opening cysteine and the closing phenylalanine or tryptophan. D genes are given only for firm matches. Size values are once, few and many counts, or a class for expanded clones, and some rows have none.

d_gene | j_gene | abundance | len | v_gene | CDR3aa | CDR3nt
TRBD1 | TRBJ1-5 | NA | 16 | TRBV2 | CASSGGTGLFNQPQHF | TGTGCCAGCAGTGGAGGGACAGGGCTTTTTAATCAGCCCCAGCATTTT
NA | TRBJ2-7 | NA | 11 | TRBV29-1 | CSVERVGEQYF | TGCAGCGTTGAGAGAGTCGGTGAGCAGTACTTC
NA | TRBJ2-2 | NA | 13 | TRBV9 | CASTGDGSGELFF | TGTGCCAGCACGGGGGATGGGTCCGGGGAGCTGTTTTTT
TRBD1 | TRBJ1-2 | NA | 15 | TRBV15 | CATSKGTGANYGYTF | TGTGCCACCAGCAAAGGGACAGGAGCTAACTATGGCTACACCTTC
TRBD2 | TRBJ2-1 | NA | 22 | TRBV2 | CASIGAPPWGLAGGISYNEQFF | TGTGCCAGCATCGGAGCCCCCCCCTGGGGACTAGCGGGGGGGATCTCCTACAATGAGCAGTTCTTC
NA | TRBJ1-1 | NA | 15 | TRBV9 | CASSVLAGSNTEAFF | TGTGCCAGCAGCGTACTCGCAGGATCGAACACTGAAGCTTTCTTT
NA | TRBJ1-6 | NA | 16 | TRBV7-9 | CASSTLEGPWDSPLHF | TGTGCCAGCAGCACCCTAGAGGGCCCGTGGGATTCACCCCTCCACTTT
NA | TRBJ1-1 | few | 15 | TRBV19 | CASSPKVTGNTEAFF | TGTGCCAGTAGTCCCAAGGTGACAGGGAACACTGAAGCTTTCTTT
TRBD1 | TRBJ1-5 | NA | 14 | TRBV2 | CASRGGQERFPQHF | TGTGCCAGCAGGGGTGGACAGGAGAGGTTTCCCCAGCATTTT
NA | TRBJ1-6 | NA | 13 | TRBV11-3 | CASSLATNSPLHF | TGTGCCAGCAGCTTGGCCACGAATTCACCCCTCCACTTT